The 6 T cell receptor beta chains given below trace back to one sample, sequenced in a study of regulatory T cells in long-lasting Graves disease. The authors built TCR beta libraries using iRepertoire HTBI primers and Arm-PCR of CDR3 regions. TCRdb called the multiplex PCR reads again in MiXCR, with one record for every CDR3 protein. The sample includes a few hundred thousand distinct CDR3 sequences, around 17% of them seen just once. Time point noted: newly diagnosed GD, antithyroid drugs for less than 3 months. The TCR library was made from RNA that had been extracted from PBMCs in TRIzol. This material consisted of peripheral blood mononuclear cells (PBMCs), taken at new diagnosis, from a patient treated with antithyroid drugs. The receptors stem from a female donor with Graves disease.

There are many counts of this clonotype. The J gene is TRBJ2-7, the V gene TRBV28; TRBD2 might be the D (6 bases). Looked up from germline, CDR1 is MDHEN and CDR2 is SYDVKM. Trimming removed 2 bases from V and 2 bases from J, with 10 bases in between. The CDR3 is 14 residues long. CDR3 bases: TGTGCCAGCAGTTTAGGAGGGCACACCTACGAGCAGTACTTC. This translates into CASSLGGHTYEQYF.

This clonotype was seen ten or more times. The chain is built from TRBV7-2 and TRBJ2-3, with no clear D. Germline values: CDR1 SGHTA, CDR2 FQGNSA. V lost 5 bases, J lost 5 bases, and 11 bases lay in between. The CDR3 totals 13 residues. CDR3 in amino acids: CASSPDPQDTQYF. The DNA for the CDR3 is TGTGCCAGCAGCCCCGACCCTCAAGATACGCAGTATTTT. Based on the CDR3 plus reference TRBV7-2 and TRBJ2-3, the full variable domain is GAGVSQSPSNKVTEKGKDVELRCDPISGHTALYWYRQSLGQGLEFLIYFQGNSAPDKSGLPSDRFSAERTGGSVSTLTIQRTQQEDSAVYLCASSPDPQDTQYFGPGTRLTVL.

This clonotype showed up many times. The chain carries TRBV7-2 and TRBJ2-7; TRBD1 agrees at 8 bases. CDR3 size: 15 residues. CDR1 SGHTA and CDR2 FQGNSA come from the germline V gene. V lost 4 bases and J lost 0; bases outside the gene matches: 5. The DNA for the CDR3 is TGTGCCAGCAGCTCCTGGACAGGGAACTCCTACGAGCAGTACTTC. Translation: CASSSWTGNSYEQYF.

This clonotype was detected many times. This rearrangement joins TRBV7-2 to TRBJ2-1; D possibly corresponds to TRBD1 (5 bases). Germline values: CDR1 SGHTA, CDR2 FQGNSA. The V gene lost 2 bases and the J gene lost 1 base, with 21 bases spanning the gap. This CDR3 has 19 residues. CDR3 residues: CASSLRGRALLRSYNEQFF. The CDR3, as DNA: TGTGCCAGCAGCTTAAGGGGCAGGGCGCTTCTGAGATCCTACAATGAGCAGTTCTTC.

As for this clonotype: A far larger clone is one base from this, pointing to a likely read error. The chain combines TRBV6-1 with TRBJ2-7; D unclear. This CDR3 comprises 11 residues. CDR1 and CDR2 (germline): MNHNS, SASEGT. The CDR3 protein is CASRASYEQCF. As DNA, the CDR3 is TGTGCCAGCAGGGCCTCCTACGAGCAGTGCTTC.

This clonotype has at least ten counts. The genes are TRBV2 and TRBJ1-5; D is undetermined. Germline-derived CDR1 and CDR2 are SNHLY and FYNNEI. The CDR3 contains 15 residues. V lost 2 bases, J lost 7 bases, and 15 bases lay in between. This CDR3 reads CASSELQPTLQPQHF. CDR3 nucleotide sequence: TGTGCCAGCAGTGAATTACAGCCGACATTACAGCCCCAGCATTTT.